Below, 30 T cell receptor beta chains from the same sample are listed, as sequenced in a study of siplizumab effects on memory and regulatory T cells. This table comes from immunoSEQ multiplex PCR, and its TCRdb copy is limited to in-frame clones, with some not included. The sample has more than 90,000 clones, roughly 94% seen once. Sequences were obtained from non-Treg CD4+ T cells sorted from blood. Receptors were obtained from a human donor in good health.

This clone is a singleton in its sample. This chain's CDR3 is CASSLSWGGEQYF. CDR3 bases: TGCGCCAGCAGCCTGTCGTGGGGGGGAGAGCAGTACTTC. The chain employs TRBV5-1 and TRBJ2-7; 7 bases fit TRBD2. The J segment lost 7 bases and the V segment lost 4 bases, leaving 8 bases of the junction unmatched. Germline CDR1 reads SGHRS; CDR2 reads YFSETQ. This CDR3 has 13 residues. The variable domain in full, completed from reference TRBV5-1 and TRBJ2-7, reads KAGVTQTPRYLIKTRGQQVTLSCSPISGHRSVSWYQQTPGQGLQFLFEYFSETQRNKGNFPGRFSGRQFSNSRSEMNVSTLELGDSALYLCASSLSWGGEQYFGPGTRLTVT.

This CDR3 is CARGHRPNNEKLFF. In DNA, the CDR3 is TGTGCCAGGGGACACCGCCCCAATAATGAAAAACTGTTTTTT. The chain has TRBV21-1 and TRBJ1-4; the listed D gene, TRBD1, was not tested against the DNA. TRBV21-1 is annotated as a pseudogene. The CDR3 length is 14 residues.

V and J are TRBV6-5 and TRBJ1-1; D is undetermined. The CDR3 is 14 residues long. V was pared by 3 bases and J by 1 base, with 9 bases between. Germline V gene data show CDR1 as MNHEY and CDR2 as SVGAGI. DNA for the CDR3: TGTGCCAGCAGTTATGGGTTAGGGAACACTGAAGCTTTCTTT. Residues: CASSYGLGNTEAFF.

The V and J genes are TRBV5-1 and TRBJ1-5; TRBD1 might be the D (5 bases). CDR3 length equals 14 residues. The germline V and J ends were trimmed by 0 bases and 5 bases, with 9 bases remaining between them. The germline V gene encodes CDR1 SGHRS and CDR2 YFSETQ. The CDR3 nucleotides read TGCGCCAGCAGCTTGGTTGGGGGGGATCAGCCCCAGCATTTT. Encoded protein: CASSLVGGDQPQHF.

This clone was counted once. The chain's CDR3 is CASSLLGTSNHEQYF. CDR3 sequence (DNA): TGTGCCAGCAGTTTATTAGGGACTAGCAATCACGAGCAGTACTTC. The chain is built from TRBV28 and TRBJ2-7; TRBD2 agrees at 9 bases. The CDR3 is 15 residues long. Germline loops: CDR1 MDHEN, CDR2 SYDVKM. Trimming at V came to 1 base and at J to 5 bases, leaving 6 bases not matched to a gene.

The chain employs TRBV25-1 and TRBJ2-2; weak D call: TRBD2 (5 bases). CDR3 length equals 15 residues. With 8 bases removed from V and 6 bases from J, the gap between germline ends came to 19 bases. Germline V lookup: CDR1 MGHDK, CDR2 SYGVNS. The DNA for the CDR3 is TGTGCCAGCGGCAGACTACCCGAGGCGGCCGGGGAGCTGTTTTTT. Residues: CASGRLPEAAGELFF.

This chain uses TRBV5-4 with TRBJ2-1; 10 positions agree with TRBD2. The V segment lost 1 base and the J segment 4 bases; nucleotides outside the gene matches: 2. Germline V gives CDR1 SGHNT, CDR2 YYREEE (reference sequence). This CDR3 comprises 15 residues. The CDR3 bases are TGTGCCAGCAGCTTGTCACTAGCGGGATACAATGAGCAGTTCTTC. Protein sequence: CASSLSLAGYNEQFF. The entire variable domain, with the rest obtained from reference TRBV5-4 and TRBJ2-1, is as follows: ETGVTQSPTHLIKTRGQQVTLRCSSQSGHNTVSWYQQALGQGPQFIFQYYREEENGRGNFPPRFSGLQFPNYSSELNVNALELDDSALYLCASSLSLAGYNEQFFGPGTRLTVL.

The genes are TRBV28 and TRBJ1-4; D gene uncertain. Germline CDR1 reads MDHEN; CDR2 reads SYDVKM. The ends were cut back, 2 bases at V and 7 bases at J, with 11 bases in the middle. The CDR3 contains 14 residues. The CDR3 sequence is CASSLSGRSEKLFF. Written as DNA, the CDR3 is TGTGCCAGCAGTTTAAGCGGGAGAAGTGAAAAACTGTTTTTT.

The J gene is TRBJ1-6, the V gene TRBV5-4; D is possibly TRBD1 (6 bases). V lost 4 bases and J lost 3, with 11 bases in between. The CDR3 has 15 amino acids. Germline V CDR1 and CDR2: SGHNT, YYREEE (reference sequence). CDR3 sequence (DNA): TGTGCCAGCAGCCCACAGGGAAACTATAATTCACCCCTCCACTTT. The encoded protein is CASSPQGNYNSPLHF.

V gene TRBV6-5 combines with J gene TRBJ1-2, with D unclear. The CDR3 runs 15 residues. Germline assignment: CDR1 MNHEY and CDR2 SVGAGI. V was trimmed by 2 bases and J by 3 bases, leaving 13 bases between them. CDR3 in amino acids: CASSYGHRRDYGYTF. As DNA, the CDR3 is TGTGCCAGCAGTTACGGCCATCGGCGGGACTATGGCTACACCTTC.

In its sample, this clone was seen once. The CDR3 loop is CASSRRPGQGAYEQYF. CDR3 nucleotide sequence: TGTGCCAGCAGTCGAAGACCGGGACAGGGGGCCTACGAGCAGTACTTC. The chain links TRBV6-6 to TRBJ2-7; 11 nucleotides line up with TRBD1. The CDR3 has 16 residues. The ends lost 5 bases at V and 2 bases at J; junction bases unmatched: 8. In germline, CDR1 is MNHNY, CDR2 SVGAGI (reference sequence).

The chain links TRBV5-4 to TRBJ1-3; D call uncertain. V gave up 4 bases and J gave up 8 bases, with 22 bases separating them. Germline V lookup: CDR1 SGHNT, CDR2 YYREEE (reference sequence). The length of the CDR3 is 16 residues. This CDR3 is CASSMRALGSADTIYF. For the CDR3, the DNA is TGTGCCAGCAGCATGCGAGCTCTCGGGTCCGCAGACACCATATATTTT.

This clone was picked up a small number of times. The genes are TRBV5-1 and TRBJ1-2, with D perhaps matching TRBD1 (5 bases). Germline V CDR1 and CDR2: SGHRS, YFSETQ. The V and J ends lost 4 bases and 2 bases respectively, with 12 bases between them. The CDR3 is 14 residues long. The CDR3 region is CASSPAGQNYGYTF. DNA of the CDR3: TGCGCCAGCAGCCCAGCAGGACAAAACTATGGCTACACCTTC.

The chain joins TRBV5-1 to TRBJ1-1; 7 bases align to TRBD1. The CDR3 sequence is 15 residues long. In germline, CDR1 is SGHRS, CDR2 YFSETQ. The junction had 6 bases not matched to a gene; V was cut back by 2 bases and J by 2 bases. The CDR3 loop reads CASSLHTGVNTEAFF. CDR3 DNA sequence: TGCGCCAGCAGCTTACATACAGGGGTAAACACTGAAGCTTTCTTT.

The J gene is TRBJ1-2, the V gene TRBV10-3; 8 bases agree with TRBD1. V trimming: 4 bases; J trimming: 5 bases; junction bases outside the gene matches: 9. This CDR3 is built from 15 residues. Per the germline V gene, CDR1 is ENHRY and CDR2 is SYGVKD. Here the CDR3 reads CAISATDRGKYGYTF. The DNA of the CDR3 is TGTGCCATCAGTGCGACCGACAGGGGAAAATATGGCTACACCTTC.

This CDR3 reads CASSRSRTGTNTGELFF. The CDR3 bases are TGCGCCAGCAGCCGGTCGAGGACAGGGACGAACACCGGGGAGCTGTTTTTT. The chain uses TRBV5-1 and TRBJ2-2; 8 bases line up with TRBD1. Germline V gene sequence: CDR1 SGHRS, CDR2 YFSETQ. V trimming: 4 bases; J trimming: 0 bases; junction bases outside the gene matches: 8. The CDR3 runs to 17 residues.

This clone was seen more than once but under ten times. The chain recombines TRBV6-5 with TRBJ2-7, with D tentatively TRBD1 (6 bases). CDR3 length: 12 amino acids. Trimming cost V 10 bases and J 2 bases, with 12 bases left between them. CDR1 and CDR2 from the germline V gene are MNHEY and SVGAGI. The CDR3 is CATHREPYEQYF. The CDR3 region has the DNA TGTGCCACCCACAGGGAGCCCTACGAGCAGTACTTC.

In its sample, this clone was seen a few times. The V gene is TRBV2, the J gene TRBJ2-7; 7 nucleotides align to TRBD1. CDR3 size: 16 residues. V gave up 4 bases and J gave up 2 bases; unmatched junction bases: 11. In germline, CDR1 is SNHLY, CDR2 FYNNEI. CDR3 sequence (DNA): TGTGCCAGCAGTGGACAAAACAGGGGATCCCCCTACGAGCAGTACTTC. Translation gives CASSGQNRGSPYEQYF.

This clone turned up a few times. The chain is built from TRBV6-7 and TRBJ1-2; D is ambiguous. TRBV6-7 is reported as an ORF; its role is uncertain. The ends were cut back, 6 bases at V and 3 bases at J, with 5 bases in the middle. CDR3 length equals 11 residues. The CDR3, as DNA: TGTGCCAGCAGGGTCTACTATGGCTACACCTTC. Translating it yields CASRVYYGYTF.

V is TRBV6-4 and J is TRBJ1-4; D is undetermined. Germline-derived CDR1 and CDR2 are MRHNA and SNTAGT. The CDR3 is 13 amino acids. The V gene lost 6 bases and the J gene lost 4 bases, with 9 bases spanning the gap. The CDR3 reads CASSADFNEKLFF. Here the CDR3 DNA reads TGTGCCAGCAGCGCGGATTTTAATGAAAAACTGTTTTTT.

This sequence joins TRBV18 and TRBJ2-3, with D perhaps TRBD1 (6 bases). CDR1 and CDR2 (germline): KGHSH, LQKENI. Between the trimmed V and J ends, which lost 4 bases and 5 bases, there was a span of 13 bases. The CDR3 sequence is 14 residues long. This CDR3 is CASSRGQTIDTQYF. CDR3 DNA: TGTGCCAGCTCACGAGGACAGACGATAGATACGCAGTATTTT.

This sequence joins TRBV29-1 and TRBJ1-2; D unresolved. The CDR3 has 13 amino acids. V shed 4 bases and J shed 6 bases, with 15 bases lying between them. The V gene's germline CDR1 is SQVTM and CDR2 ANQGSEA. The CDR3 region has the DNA TGCAGCGTTGGAGGTAACCCGGGAGATGGCTACACCTTC. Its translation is CSVGGNPGDGYTF.

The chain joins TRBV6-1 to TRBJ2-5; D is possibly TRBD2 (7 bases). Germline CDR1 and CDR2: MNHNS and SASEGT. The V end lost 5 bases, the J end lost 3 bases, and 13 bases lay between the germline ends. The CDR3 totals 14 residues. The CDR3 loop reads CASSTQGTKETQYF. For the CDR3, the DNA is TGTGCCAGCAGTACTCAGGGGACTAAAGAGACCCAGTACTTC.

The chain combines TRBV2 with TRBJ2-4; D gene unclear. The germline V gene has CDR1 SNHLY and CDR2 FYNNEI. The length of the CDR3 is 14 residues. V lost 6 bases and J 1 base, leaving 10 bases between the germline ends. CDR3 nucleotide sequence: TGTGCCAGCAGGGGTGTGGATGCCAAAAACATTCAGTACTTC. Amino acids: CASRGVDAKNIQYF. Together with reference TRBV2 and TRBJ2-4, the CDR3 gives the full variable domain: EPEVTQTPSHQVTQMGQEVILRCVPISNHLYFYWYRQILGQKVEFLVSFYNNEISEKSEIFDDQFSVERPDGSNFTLKIRSTKLEDSAMYFCASRGVDAKNIQYFGAGTRLSVL.

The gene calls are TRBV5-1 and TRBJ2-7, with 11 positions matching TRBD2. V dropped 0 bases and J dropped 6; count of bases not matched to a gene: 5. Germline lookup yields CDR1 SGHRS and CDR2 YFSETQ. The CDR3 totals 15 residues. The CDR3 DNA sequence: TGCGCCAGCAGCTTGGCAACTAGCGGGAGTGGCGAGCAGTACTTC. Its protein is CASSLATSGSGEQYF.

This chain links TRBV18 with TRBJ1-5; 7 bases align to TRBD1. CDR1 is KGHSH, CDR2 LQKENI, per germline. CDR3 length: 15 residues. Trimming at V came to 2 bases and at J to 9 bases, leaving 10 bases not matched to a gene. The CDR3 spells CASSPDRVKEGPQHF. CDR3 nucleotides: TGTGCCAGCTCACCAGACAGGGTAAAGGAGGGGCCCCAGCATTTT.

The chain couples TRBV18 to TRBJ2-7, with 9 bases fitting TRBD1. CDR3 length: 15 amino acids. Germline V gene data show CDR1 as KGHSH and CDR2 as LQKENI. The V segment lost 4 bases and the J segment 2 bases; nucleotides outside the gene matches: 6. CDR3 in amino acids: CASSLLDRGAYEQYF. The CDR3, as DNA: TGTGCCAGCTCACTTCTGGACAGGGGAGCCTACGAGCAGTACTTC. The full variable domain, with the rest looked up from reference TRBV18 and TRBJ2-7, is NAGVMQNPRHLVRRRGQEARLRCSPMKGHSHVYWYRQLPEEGLKFMVYLQKENIIDESGMPKERFSAEFPKEGPSILRIQQVVRGDSAAYFCASSLLDRGAYEQYFGPGTRLTVT.

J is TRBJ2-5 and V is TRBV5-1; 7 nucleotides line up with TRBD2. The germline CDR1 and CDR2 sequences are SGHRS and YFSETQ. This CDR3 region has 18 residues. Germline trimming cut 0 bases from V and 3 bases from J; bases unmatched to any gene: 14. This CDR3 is CASSLEVSPGLTKETQYF. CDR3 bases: TGCGCCAGCAGCTTGGAGGTCAGCCCGGGACTAACGAAAGAGACCCAGTACTTC.

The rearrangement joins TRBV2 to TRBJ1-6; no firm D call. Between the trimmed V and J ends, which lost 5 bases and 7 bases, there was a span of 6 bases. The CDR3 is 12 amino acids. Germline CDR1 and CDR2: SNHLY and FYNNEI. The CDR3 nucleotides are TGTGCCAGCAGTCTCAGAAATTCACCCCTCCACTTT. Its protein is CASSLRNSPLHF.

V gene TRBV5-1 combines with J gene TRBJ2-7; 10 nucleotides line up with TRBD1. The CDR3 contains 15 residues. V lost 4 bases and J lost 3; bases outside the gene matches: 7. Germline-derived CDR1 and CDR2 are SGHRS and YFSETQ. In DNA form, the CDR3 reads TGCGCCAGCAGCGCGGGGACAGGGGAAATCTACGAGCAGTACTTC. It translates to CASSAGTGEIYEQYF.